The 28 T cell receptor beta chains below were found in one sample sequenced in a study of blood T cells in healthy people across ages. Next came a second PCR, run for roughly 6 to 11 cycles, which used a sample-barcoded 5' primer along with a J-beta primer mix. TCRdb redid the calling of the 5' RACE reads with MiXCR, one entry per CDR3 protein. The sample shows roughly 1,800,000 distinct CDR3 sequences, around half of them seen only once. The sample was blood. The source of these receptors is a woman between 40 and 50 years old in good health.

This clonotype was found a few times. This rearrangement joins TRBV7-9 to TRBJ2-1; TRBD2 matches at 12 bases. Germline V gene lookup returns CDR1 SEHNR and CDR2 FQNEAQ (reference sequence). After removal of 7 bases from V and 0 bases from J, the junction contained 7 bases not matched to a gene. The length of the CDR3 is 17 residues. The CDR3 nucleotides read TGTGCCAGCACCCGGCTAGCGGGGGGGACCTCCTACAATGAGCAGTTCTTC. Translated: CASTRLAGGTSYNEQFF.

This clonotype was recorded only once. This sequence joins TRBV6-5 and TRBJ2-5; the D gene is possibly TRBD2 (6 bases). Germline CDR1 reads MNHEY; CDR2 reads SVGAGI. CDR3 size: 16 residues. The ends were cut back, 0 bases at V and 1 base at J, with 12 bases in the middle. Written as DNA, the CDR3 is TGTGCCAGCAGTTACTCCATCGGGGGAACCCAAGAGACCCAGTACTTC. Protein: CASSYSIGGTQETQYF.

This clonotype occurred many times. This CDR3 is CASSYGDSGAWTQYF. For the CDR3, the DNA is TGTGCCAGCAGCTACGGGGACAGCGGGGCTTGGACCCAGTACTTC. This chain uses TRBV6-2 or TRBV6-3 with TRBJ2-5, with D perhaps given as TRBD1 or TRBD2 (7 bases each). Germline-derived CDR1 and CDR2 are MNHEY and SVGEGT. V shed 6 bases and J shed 7 bases, with 21 bases lying between them. The CDR3 runs 15 residues.

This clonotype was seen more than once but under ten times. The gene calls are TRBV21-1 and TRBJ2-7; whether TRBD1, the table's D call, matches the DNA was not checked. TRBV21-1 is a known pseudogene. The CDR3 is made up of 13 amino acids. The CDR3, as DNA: TGTGCCAGCGCGGGGACCCCCTCCTACGAGCAGTACTTC. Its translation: CASAGTPSYEQYF.

The DNA of the CDR3 is TGTGCCAGCAGTTACTCCCAACGTGGCTACACCTTC. Encoded protein: CASSYSQRGYTF. This rearrangement joins TRBV6-2 or TRBV6-3 to TRBJ1-2; no clear D. CDR3 length: 12 amino acids. Germline V gene lookup returns CDR1 MNHEY and CDR2 SVGEGT. V lost 0 bases to trimming and J lost 7 bases, with 6 bases between them.

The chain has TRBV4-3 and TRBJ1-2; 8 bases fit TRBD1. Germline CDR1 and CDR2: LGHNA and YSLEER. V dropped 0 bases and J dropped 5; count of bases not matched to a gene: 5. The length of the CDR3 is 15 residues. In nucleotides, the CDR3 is TGCGCCAGCAGCCAAGACTCGGACAGGGAGTATGGCTACACCTTC. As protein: CASSQDSDREYGYTF.

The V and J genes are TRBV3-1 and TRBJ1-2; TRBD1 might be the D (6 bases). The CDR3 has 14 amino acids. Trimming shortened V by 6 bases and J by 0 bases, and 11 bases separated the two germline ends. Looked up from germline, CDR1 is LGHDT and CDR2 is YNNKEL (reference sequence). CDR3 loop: CASRPWTANYGYTF. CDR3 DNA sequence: TGTGCCAGCAGGCCCTGGACAGCTAACTATGGCTACACCTTC.

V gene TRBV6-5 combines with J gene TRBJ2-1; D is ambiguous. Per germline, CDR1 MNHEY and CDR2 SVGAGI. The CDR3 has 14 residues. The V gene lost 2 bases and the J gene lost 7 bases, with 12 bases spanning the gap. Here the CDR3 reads CASSYKIPPNEQFF. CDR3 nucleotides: TGTGCCAGCAGTTACAAGATCCCGCCGAATGAGCAGTTCTTC.

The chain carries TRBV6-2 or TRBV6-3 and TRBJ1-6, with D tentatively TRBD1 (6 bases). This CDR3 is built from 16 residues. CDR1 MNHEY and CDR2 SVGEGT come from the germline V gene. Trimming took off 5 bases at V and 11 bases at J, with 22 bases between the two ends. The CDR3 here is CASSGPVGGENPPLHF. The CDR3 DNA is TGTGCCAGCAGTGGCCCGGTGGGGGGCGAGAATCCACCCCTCCACTTT.

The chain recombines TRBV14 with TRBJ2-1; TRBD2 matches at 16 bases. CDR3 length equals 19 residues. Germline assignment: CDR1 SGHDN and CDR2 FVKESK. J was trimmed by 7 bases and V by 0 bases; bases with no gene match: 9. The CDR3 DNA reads TGTGCCAGCAGCCAAGATCGGGGGACTAGCGGGGGGGCGTATAATGAGCAGTTCTTC. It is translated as CASSQDRGTSGGAYNEQFF.

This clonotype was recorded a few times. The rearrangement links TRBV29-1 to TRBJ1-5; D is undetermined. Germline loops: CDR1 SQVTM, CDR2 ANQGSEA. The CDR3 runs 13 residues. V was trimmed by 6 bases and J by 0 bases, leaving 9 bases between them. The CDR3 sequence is CSVQRYSNQPQHF. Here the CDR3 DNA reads TGCAGCGTCCAGAGATATAGCAATCAGCCCCAGCATTTT.

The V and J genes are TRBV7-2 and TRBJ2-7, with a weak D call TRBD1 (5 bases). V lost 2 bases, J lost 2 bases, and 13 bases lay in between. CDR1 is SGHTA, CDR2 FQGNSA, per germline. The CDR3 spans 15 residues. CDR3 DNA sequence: TGTGCCAGCAGCTTACGGGCAGGGATTGCCTACGAGCAGTACTTC. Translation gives CASSLRAGIAYEQYF.

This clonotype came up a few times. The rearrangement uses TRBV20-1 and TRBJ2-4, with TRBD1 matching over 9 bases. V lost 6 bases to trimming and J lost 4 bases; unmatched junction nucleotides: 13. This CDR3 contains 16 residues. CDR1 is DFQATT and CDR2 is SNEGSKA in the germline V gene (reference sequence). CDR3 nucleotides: TGCAGTGCCAACGGCCTCGTACAGGGGGCTAAAAACATTCAGTACTTC. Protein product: CSANGLVQGAKNIQYF.

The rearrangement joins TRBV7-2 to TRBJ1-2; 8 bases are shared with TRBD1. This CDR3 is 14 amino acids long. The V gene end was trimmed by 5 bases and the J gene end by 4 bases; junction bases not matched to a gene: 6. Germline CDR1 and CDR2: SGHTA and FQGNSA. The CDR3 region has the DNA TGTGCCAGCAGCCGGGACAGGTCCTTCTATGGCTACACCTTC. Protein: CASSRDRSFYGYTF.

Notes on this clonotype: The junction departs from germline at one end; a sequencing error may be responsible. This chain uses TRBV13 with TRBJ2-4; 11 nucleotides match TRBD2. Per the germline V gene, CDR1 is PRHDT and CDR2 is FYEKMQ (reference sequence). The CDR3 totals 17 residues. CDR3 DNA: TGTGCCAGCAGCTTACCGGGACTAGCGGTAGCCAAAAACATTCGGTACTTC. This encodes CASSLPGLAVAKNIRYF.

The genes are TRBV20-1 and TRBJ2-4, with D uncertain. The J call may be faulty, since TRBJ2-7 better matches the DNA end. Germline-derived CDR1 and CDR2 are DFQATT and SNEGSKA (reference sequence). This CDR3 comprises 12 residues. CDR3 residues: CSARGSWDEQYF. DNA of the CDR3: TGCAGTGCTAGAGGTAGTTGGGACGAGCAGTACTTC.

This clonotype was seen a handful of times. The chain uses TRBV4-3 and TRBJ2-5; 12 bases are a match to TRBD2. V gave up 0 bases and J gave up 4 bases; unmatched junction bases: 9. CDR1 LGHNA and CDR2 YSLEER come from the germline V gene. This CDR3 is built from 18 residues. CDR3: CASSQDLRLAGVGETQYF. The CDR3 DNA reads TGCGCCAGCAGCCAAGATTTGAGACTAGCGGGGGTCGGAGAGACCCAGTACTTC.

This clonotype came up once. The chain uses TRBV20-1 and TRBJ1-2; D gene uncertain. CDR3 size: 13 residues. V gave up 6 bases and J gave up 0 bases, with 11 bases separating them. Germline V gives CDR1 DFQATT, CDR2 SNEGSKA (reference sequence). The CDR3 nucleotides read TGCAGTGCCCCATTTCCCTCTAACTATGGCTACACCTTC. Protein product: CSAPFPSNYGYTF.

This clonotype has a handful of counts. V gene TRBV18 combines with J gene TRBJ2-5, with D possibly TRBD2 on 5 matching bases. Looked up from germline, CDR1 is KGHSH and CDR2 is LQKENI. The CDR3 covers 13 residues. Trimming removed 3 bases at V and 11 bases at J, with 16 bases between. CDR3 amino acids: CASSPTLSGEQYF. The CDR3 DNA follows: TGTGCCAGCTCACCGACCCTCAGTGGGGAGCAGTACTTC. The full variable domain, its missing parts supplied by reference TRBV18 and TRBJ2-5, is NAGVMQNPRHLVRRRGQEARLRCSPMKGHSHVYWYRQLPEEGLKFMVYLQKENIIDESGMPKERFSAEFPKEGPSILRIQQVVRGDSAAYFCASSPTLSGEQYFGPGTRLLVL.

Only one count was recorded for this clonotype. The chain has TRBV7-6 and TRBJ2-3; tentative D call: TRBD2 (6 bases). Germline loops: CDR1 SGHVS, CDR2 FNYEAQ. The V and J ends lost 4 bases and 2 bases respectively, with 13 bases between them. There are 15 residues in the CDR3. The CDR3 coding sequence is TGTGCCAGCAGCTCCCGTAGCGGTATCACAGATACGCAGTATTTT. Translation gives CASSSRSGITDTQYF.

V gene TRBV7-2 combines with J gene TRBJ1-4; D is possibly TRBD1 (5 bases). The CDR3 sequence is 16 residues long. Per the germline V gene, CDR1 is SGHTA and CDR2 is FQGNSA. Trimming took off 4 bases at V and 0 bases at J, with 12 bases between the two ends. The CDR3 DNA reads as TGTGCCAGCAGCTCCCGCAGGGTCGCAACTAATGAAAAACTGTTTTTT. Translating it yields CASSSRRVATNEKLFF.

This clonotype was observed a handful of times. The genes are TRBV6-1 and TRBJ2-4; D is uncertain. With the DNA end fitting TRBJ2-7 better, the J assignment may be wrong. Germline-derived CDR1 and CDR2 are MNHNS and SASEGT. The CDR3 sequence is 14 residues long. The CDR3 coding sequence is TGTGCCAGCAGCATACAGAGTATGCCCTACGAGCAGTACTTC. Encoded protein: CASSIQSMPYEQYF.

DNA for the CDR3: TGTGCCAGCAGTTTGACCGGGACAGTGAACACTGAAGCTTTCTTT. This encodes CASSLTGTVNTEAFF. This rearrangement joins TRBV28 to TRBJ1-1; 7 bases fit TRBD1. The ends lost 3 bases at V and 0 bases at J; junction bases unmatched: 4. The CDR3 is 15 amino acids. Germline assignment: CDR1 MDHEN and CDR2 SYDVKM.

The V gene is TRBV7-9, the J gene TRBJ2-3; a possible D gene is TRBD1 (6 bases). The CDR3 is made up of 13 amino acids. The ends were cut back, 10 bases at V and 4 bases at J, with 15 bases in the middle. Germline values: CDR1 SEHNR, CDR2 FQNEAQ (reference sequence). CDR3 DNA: TGTGCCACCGGGACATGGTCAGCAGATACGCAGTATTTT. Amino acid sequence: CATGTWSADTQYF.

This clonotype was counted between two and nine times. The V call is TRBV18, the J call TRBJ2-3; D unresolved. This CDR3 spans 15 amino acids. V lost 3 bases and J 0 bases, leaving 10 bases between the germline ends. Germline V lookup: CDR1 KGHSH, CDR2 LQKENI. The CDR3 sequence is CASSPTSTSTDTQYF. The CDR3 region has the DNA TGTGCCAGCTCACCTACCAGCACTAGCACAGATACGCAGTATTTT.

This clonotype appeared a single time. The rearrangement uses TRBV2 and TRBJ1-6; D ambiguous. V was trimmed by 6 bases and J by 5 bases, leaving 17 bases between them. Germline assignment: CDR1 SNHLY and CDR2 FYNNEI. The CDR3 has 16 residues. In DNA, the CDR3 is TGTGCCAGCAGGGAGCGAGAGGCCAGTGATAATTCACCCCTCCACTTT. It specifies CASREREASDNSPLHF.

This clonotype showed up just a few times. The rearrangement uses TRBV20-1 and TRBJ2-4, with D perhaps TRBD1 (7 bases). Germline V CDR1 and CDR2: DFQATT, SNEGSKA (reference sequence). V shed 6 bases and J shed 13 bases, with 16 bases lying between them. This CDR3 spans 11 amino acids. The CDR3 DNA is TGCAGTGCGGACGACAGGGCGGGGCAGTACTTC. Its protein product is CSADDRAGQYF.

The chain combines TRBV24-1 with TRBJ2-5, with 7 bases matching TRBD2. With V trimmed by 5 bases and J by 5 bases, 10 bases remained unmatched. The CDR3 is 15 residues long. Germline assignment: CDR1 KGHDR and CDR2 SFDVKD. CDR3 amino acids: CATSGGGPPRETQYF. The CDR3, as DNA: TGTGCCACCAGTGGGGGGGGACCACCGCGCGAGACCCAGTACTTC.